Below, 24 T cell receptor beta chains from the same sample are listed, as sequenced in a study of blood T cell repertoires in COVID-19. Repertoires were generated with immunoSEQ multiplex PCR, while TCRdb's copy carries only in-frame clones and drops some. The table records some 85,000 clones, about three quarters of them present only once. The sample comprised peripheral blood. These receptor sequences come from a human donor in a cohort sampled during active COVID-19.

The rearrangement joins TRBV2 to TRBJ2-4, with TRBD1 identical over 8 bases. V trimming: 5 bases; J trimming: 0 bases; junction bases outside the gene matches: 9. The CDR3 runs to 17 residues. Germline V gives CDR1 SNHLY, CDR2 FYNNEI. The CDR3 nucleotides are TGTGCCAGCAGTCAACGGACAGGGTCTCTAGCCAAAAACATTCAGTACTTC. This sequence encodes CASSQRTGSLAKNIQYF. Supplemented by reference TRBV2 and TRBJ2-4, the full variable domain reads EPEVTQTPSHQVTQMGQEVILRCVPISNHLYFYWYRQILGQKVEFLVSFYNNEISEKSEIFDDQFSVERPDGSNFTLKIRSTKLEDSAMYFCASSQRTGSLAKNIQYFGAGTRLSVL.

V gene TRBV5-1 combines with J gene TRBJ2-1, with TRBD2 identical over 9 bases. With V trimmed by 4 bases and J by 3 bases, 8 bases remained unmatched. Germline CDR1 SGHRS, CDR2 YFSETQ. The length of the CDR3 is 16 residues. The CDR3 protein is CASSPLLAGNYNEQFF. The CDR3 nucleotides are TGCGCCAGCAGCCCGCTCCTAGCGGGAAACTACAATGAGCAGTTCTTC.

This chain uses TRBV28 with TRBJ2-2; perhaps TRBD1 as D (6 bases). The germline V and J ends were trimmed by 5 bases and 3 bases, with 7 bases remaining between them. This CDR3 is built from 13 residues. Germline V gene sequence: CDR1 MDHEN, CDR2 SYDVKM. The CDR3 sequence: CASSTGYTGELFF. The CDR3 nucleotides are TGTGCCAGCAGTACAGGGTACACCGGGGAGCTGTTTTTT.

This clone appeared a single time. The chain employs TRBV4-2 and TRBJ2-5, with TRBD1 matching 8 bases. The ends lost 3 bases at V and 4 bases at J; junction bases unmatched: 4. CDR3 length: 14 residues. The germline CDR1 and CDR2 sequences are LGHNA and YNFKEQ. CDR3 bases: TGTGCCAGCAGCCATGGGACAGGAGGAGAGACCCAGTACTTC. Amino acid sequence: CASSHGTGGETQYF.

This clone was seen only once. The V gene is TRBV5-1, the J gene TRBJ2-7; the match to TRBD2 covers 13 bases. This CDR3 spans 15 amino acids. Losses at the gene ends were 4 bases for V and 4 bases for J; bases not matched to a gene: 5. The germline V gene has CDR1 SGHRS and CDR2 YFSETQ. CDR3: CASSKGTSGAYEQYF. Written as DNA, the CDR3 is TGCGCCAGCAGCAAGGGGACTAGCGGGGCTTACGAGCAGTACTTC. The variable domain in full, with the rest retrieved from reference TRBV5-1 and TRBJ2-7, is KAGVTQTPRYLIKTRGQQVTLSCSPISGHRSVSWYQQTPGQGLQFLFEYFSETQRNKGNFPGRFSGRQFSNSRSEMNVSTLELGDSALYLCASSKGTSGAYEQYFGPGTRLTVT.

The chain combines TRBV20-1 with TRBJ2-1; 10 nucleotides agree with TRBD2. This CDR3 comprises 14 residues. Germline V gene lookup returns CDR1 DFQATT and CDR2 SNEGSKA (reference sequence). V shed 3 bases and J 8 bases; nucleotides not matched to a gene: 7. The CDR3 DNA reads TGCAGTGCTAGTGTGTCTAGCGGGAGCCATGAGCAGTTCTTC. This translates into CSASVSSGSHEQFF.

The J gene is TRBJ1-1, the V gene TRBV11-2; TRBD1 agrees at 7 bases. The CDR3 runs 15 residues. V lost 8 bases, J lost 1 base, and 10 bases stayed unmatched. The germline gives CDR1 SGHAT, CDR2 FQNNGV. CDR3 in amino acids: CASAFKGAPNTEAFF. The CDR3 DNA follows: TGTGCCAGCGCGTTCAAGGGGGCTCCGAACACTGAAGCTTTCTTT. The entire variable domain, with the rest obtained from reference TRBV11-2 and TRBJ1-1, is as follows: EAGVAQSPRYKIIEKRQSVAFWCNPISGHATLYWYQQILGQGPKLLIQFQNNGVVDDSQLPKDRFSAERLKGVDSTLKIQPAKLEDSAVYLCASAFKGAPNTEAFFGQGTRLTVV.

The chain links TRBV10-3 to TRBJ2-7; D perhaps matches TRBD1 (6 bases). The CDR3 has 18 amino acids. The V end lost 3 bases, the J end lost 3 bases, and 24 bases lay between the germline ends. The germline V gene encodes CDR1 ENHRY and CDR2 SYGVKD. The DNA of the CDR3 is TGTGCCATCAGTGAAGGGCAGGGGAAGGTCCAGAGACTCTACGAGCAGTACTTC. Protein product: CAISEGQGKVQRLYEQYF.

This rearrangement joins TRBV19 to TRBJ2-6, with D tentatively TRBD1 (6 bases). Looked up from germline, CDR1 is LNHDA and CDR2 is SQIVND (reference sequence). V was clipped by 5 bases and J by 1 base, with 9 bases between them. CDR3 length: 15 amino acids. The CDR3 protein is CASSVQGSGANVLTF. The CDR3 DNA is TGTGCCAGTAGTGTACAGGGTTCTGGGGCCAACGTCCTGACTTTC.

This clone has only a few counts. The chain uses TRBV7-9 and TRBJ2-7, with 7 bases lining up with TRBD1. This CDR3 is built from 13 residues. Germline V gene data show CDR1 as SEHNR and CDR2 as FQNEAQ (reference sequence). V was clipped by 5 bases and J by 3 bases; unmatched bases: 4. The CDR3 sequence is CASSMGQHYEQYF. The CDR3 DNA sequence: TGTGCCAGCAGCATGGGACAGCACTACGAGCAGTACTTC. The whole variable domain, remainder taken from reference TRBV7-9 and TRBJ2-7, is DTGVSQNPRHKITKRGQNVTFRCDPISEHNRLYWYRQTLGQGPEFLTYFQNEAQLEKSRLLSDRFSAERPKGSFSTLEIQRTEQGDSAMYLCASSMGQHYEQYFGPGTRLTVT.

The rearrangement uses TRBV28 and TRBJ2-7; TRBD1 agrees at 7 bases. V lost 5 bases and J lost 0; bases outside the gene matches: 7. Germline V gene lookup returns CDR1 MDHEN and CDR2 SYDVKM. The CDR3 contains 15 residues. CDR3 sequence (DNA): TGTGCCAGCAGTACGACAGGGCTCCTCTCCTACGAGCAGTACTTC. Its protein product is CASSTTGLLSYEQYF.

The chain links TRBV28 to TRBJ2-7; tentatively, D is TRBD1 (6 bases). V was cut by 5 bases and J by 4 bases, with 6 bases left in between. The CDR3 extends over 11 amino acids. Germline V lookup: CDR1 MDHEN, CDR2 SYDVKM. The CDR3 bases are TGTGCCAGCAGTACAGGGTACGAGCAGTACTTC. Translation: CASSTGYEQYF.

The sample holds a few counts of this clone. The V and J genes are TRBV7-9 and TRBJ2-1; D is possibly TRBD2 (6 bases). The CDR3 contains 16 residues. Trimming took 3 bases from V and 9 from J, leaving 21 bases between them. CDR1 and CDR2 (germline): SEHNR, FQNEAQ (reference sequence). The chain's CDR3 is CASSFLVHGGEAEQFF. The CDR3 DNA is TGTGCCAGCAGCTTTTTAGTTCATGGCGGGGAGGCTGAGCAGTTCTTC.

This clone has a single count. The chain uses TRBV4-3 and TRBJ2-1; 16 bases match TRBD2. CDR1 is LGHNA and CDR2 is YSLEER in the germline V gene. V was clipped by 4 bases and J by 10 bases; unmatched bases: 16. This CDR3 spans 19 amino acids. DNA for the CDR3: TGCGCCAGCAGCCTTGGATTCAACAAGGGACTAGCGGGAGGGATCGAGCAGTTCTTC. It is translated as CASSLGFNKGLAGGIEQFF.

This clone was seen once. The chain employs TRBV3-1 (or the pseudogene TRBV3-2) and TRBJ2-2; maybe TRBD1 (6 bases). V was cut by 3 bases and J by 5 bases, with 19 bases left in between. Germline CDR1 is LGHDT and CDR2 is YNNKEL (reference sequence). The CDR3 length is 17 residues. The CDR3 here is CASSHYGGRVGTGELFF. The CDR3 DNA reads as TGTGCCAGCAGCCATTATGGGGGCAGGGTAGGGACCGGGGAGCTGTTTTTT.

The V gene is TRBV6-5, the J gene TRBJ2-7, with a weak D call TRBD2 (5 bases). Trimming took off 6 bases at V and 0 bases at J, with 12 bases between the two ends. Germline V gene lookup returns CDR1 MNHEY and CDR2 SVGAGI. The CDR3 runs to 14 residues. CDR3 DNA sequence: TGTGCCAGCAGCCTAAGCGGAAACTCCTACGAGCAGTACTTC. Residues: CASSLSGNSYEQYF.

This clone has more than one count but fewer than ten. The gene calls are TRBV29-1 and TRBJ2-7; perhaps TRBD2 as D (5 bases). CDR1 is SQVTM and CDR2 is ANQGSEA in the germline V gene. CDR3 length equals 13 residues. Trimming took off 7 bases at V and 3 bases at J, with 16 bases between the two ends. CDR3 DNA: TGCAGCGCTCGGGGAGCCCATAACTACGAGCAGTACTTC. Its protein is CSARGAHNYEQYF.

CDR3 region: CASSYSAGDRNEQFF. As DNA, the CDR3 is TGTGCCAGCAGTTACTCAGCGGGAGATAGGAATGAGCAGTTCTTC. V and J are TRBV6-5 and TRBJ2-1, with TRBD2 matching over 8 bases. V was pared by 0 bases and J by 7 bases, with 5 bases of the junction left unmatched. The CDR3 has 15 amino acids. In germline, CDR1 is MNHEY, CDR2 SVGAGI.

The gene calls are TRBV5-1 and TRBJ2-3; tentative D call: TRBD2 (5 bases). V lost 0 bases, J lost 2 bases, and 7 bases lay in between. From germline, CDR1 is SGHRS and CDR2 YFSETQ. The CDR3 spans 14 residues. CDR3 sequence (DNA): TGCGCCAGCAGCTTGGGAGCGGTCACAGATACGCAGTATTTT. Protein: CASSLGAVTDTQYF.

The chain joins TRBV28 to TRBJ1-4; D unresolved. CDR1 and CDR2 (germline): MDHEN, SYDVKM. The V and J ends lost 7 bases and 5 bases respectively, with 11 bases between them. The CDR3 contains 13 residues. CDR3 coding DNA: TGTGCCAGCAAGAACAGTCCGAATGAAAAACTGTTTTTT. It yields the protein CASKNSPNEKLFF.

This clone was detected only once. This sequence joins TRBV4-2 and TRBJ2-1; the match to TRBD2 covers 16 bases. The CDR3 totals 20 residues. V lost 4 bases and J lost 0; bases outside the gene matches: 9. Germline CDR1 and CDR2: LGHNA and YNFKEQ. In DNA, the CDR3 is TGTGCCAGCAGCCTGGGACTAGCGGGAGGGCCGTTACTCTCCTACAATGAGCAGTTCTTC. Translation gives CASSLGLAGGPLLSYNEQFF.

This clone has only a few counts. This chain uses TRBV28 with TRBJ2-6; 11 nucleotides match TRBD2. This CDR3 is 18 amino acids long. Germline assignment: CDR1 MDHEN and CDR2 SYDVKM. The J segment lost 4 bases and the V segment lost 5 bases, leaving 10 bases of the junction unmatched. The CDR3 nucleotides read TGTGCCAGCAGTGTTAGCGGGAGGGCCCTGGGAGGGGCCAACGTCCTGACTTTC. Amino acids: CASSVSGRALGGANVLTF.

The J gene is TRBJ2-7, the V gene TRBV11-2; 10 bases map to TRBD2. V lost 4 bases and J lost 1; bases outside the gene matches: 1. Germline V gives CDR1 SGHAT, CDR2 FQNNGV. The CDR3 contains 14 residues. The CDR3 is CASSSTSGSYEQYF. The CDR3 DNA sequence: TGTGCCAGCAGCTCGACTAGCGGGTCCTACGAGCAGTACTTC.

This chain uses TRBV18 with TRBJ2-1; 8 bases are a match to TRBD2. Losses at the gene ends were 6 bases for V and 2 bases for J; bases not matched to a gene: 9. CDR1 and CDR2 (germline): KGHSH, LQKENI. CDR3 length equals 16 residues. For the CDR3, the DNA is TGTGCCAGCTCCTCCCAGAGCGGGGGAACCTACAATGAGCAGTTCTTC. Translation: CASSSQSGGTYNEQFF.